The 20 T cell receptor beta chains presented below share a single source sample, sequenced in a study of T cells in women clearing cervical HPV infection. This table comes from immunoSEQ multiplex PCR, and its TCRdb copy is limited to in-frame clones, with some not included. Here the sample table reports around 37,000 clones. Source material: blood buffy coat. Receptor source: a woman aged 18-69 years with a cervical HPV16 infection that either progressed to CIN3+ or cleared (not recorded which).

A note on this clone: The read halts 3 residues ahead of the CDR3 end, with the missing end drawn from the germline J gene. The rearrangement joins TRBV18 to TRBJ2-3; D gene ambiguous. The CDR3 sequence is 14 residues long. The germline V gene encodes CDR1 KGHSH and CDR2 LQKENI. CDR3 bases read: TGTGCCAGCTCACCACCGTTGAGTGCGGAGACG. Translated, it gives CASSPPLSAET. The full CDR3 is CASSPPLSAETQYF.

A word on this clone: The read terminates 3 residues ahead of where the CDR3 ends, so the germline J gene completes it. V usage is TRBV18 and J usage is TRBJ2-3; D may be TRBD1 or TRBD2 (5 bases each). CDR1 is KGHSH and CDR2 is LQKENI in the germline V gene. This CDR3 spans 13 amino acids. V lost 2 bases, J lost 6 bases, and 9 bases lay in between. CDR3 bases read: TGTGCCAGCTCACCAAGCGAGGGGGATACG. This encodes CASSPSEGDT. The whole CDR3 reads CASSPSEGDTQYF. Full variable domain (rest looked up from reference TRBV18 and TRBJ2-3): NAGVMQNPRHLVRRRGQEARLRCSPMKGHSHVYWYRQLPEEGLKFMVYLQKENIIDESGMPKERFSAEFPKEGPSILRIQQVVRGDSAAYFCASSPSEGDTQYFGPGTRLTVL.

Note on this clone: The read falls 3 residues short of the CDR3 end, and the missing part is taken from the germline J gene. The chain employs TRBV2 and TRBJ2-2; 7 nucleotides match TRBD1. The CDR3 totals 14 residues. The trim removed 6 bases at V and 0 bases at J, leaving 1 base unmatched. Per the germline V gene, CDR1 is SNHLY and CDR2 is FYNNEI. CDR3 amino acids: CASRGTANTGELFF. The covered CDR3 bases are TGTGCCAGCAGGGGGACAGCGAACACCGGGGAG.

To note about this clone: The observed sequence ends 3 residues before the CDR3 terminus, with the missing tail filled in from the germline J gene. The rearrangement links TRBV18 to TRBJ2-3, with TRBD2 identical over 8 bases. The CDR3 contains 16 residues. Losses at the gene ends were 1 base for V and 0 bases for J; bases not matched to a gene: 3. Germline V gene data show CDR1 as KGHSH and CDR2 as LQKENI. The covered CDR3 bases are TGTGCCAGCTCACCACGACTAGCGTCTAGCACAGATACG. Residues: CASSPRLASSTDT. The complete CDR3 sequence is CASSPRLASSTDTQYF.

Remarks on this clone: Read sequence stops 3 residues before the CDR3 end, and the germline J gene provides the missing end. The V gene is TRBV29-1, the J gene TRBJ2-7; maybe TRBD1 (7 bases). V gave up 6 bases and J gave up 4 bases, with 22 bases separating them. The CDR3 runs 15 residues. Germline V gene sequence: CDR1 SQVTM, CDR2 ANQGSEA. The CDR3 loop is CSVTPFETGRYEQYF. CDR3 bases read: TGCAGCGTGACCCCTTTTGAGACAGGGAGGTACGAG.

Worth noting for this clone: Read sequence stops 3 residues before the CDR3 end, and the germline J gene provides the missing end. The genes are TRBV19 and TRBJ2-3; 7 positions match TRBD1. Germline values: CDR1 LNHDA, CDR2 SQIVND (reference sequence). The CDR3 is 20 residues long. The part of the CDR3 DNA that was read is TGTGCCAGTAGTATGGGGTTCGGAGACAGGGCTTCTCTCCCACAAGAGACG. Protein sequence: CASSMGFGDRASLPQET. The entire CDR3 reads CASSMGFGDRASLPQETQYF.

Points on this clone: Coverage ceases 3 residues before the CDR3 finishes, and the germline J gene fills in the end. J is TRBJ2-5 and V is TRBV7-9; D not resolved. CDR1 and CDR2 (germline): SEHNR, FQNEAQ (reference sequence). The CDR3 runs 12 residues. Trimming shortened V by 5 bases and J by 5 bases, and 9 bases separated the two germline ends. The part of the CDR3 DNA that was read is TGTGCCAGCAGCCTGGGCAGGGAGACC. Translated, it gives CASSLGRET. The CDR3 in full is CASSLGRETQYF.

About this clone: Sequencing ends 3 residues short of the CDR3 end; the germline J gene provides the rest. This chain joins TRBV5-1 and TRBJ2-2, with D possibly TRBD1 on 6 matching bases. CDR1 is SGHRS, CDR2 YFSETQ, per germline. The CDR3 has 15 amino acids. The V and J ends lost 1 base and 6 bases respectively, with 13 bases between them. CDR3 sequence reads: CASSLLAQGPGELFF. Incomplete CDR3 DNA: TGCGCCAGCAGCTTGCTGGCACAGGGACCCGGGGAG.

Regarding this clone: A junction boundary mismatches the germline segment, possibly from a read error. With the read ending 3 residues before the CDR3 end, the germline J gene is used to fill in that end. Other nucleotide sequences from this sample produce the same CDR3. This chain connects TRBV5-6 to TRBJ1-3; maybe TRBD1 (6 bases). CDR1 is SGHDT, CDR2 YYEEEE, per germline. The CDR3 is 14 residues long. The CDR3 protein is CASSTGQLGDTIYF. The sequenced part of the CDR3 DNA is TGTGCCAGCAGCACCGGACAGTTGGGGGACACT.

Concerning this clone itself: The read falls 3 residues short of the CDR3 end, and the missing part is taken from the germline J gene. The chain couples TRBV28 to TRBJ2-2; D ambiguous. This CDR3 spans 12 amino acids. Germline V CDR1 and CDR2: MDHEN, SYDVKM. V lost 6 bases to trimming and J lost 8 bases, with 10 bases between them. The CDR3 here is CASSLPGGELFF. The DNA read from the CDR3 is TGTGCCAGCAGCTTACCCGGGGGGGAG.

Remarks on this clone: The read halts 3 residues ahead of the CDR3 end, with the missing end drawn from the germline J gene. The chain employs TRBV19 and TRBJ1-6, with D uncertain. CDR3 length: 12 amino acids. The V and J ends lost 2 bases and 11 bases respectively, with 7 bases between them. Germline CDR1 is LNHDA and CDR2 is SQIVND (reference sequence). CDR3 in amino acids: CASSIIRAPLHF. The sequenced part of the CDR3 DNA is TGTGCCAGTAGTATAATACGGGCACCC.

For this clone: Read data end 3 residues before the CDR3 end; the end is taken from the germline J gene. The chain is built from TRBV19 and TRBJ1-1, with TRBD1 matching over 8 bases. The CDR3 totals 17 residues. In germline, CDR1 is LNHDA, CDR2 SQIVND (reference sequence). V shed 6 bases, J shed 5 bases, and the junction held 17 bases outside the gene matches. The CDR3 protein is CASSMTPAGGFMTEAFF. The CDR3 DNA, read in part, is TGTGCCAGTAGCATGACCCCGGCAGGGGGCTTTATGACTGAA.

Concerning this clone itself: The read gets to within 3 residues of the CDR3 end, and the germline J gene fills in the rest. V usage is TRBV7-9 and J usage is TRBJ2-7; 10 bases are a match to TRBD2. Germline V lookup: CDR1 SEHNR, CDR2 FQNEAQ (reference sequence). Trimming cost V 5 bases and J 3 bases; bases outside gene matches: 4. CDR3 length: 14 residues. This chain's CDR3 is CASSSTSGVYEQYF. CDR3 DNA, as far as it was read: TGTGCCAGCAGCAGCACTAGCGGGGTCTACGAG.

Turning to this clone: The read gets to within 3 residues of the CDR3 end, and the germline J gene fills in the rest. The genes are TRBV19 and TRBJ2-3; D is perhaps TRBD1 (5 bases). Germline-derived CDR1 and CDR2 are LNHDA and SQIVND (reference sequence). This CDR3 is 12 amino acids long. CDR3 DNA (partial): TGTGCCAGTAATGACAGACAAGAGACG. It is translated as CASNDRQET. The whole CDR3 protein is CASNDRQETQYF.

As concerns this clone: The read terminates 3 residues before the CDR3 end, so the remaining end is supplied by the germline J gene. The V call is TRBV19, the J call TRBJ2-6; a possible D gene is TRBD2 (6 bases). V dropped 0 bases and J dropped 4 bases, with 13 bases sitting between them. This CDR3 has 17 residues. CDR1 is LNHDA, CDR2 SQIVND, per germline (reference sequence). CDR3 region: CASSIDPSGLGANVLTF. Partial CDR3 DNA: TGTGCCAGTAGTATAGATCCCTCGGGACTCGGGGCCAACGTC.

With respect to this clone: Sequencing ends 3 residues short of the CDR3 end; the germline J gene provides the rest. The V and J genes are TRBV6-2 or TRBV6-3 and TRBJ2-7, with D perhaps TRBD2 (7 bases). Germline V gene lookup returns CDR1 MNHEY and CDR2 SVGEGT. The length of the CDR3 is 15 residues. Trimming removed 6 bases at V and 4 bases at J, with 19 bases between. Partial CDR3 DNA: TGTGCCAGCAGCCTCCTTAGGGGGGGAGTGTACGAG. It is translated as CASSLLRGGVYE. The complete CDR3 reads CASSLLRGGVYEQYF.

The CDR3 loop reads CSVEEAGDIHEQYF. Incomplete CDR3 DNA: TGCAGTGTGGAGGAAGCGGGAGATATCCACGAG. The V and J genes are TRBV20-1 and TRBJ2-7; 8 nucleotides align to TRBD2. The read ends 3 residues early relative to the CDR3; the germline J gene fills the gap. In germline, CDR1 is DFQATT, CDR2 SNEGSKA (reference sequence). This CDR3 has 14 amino acids. The ends lost 7 bases at V and 5 bases at J; junction bases unmatched: 13.

The CDR3: CASSSTGAAAYEQYF. The covered CDR3 bases are TGTGCCAGCAGCTCGACAGGGGCCGCCGCCTACGAG. The chain carries TRBV7-2 and TRBJ2-7; the match to TRBD1 covers 8 bases. The read halts 3 residues ahead of the CDR3 end, with the missing end drawn from the germline J gene. The CDR3 consists of 15 residues. V lost 4 bases and J lost 2; bases outside the gene matches: 7. Germline V gives CDR1 SGHTA, CDR2 FQGNSA.

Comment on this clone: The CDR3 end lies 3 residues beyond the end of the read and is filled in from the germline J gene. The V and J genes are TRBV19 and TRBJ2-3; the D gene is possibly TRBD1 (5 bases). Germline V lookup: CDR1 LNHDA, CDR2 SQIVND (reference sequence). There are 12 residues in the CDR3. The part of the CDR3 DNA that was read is TGTGCCACGCAGGACACCCAAGAGACG. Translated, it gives CATQDTQET. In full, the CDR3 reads CATQDTQETQYF. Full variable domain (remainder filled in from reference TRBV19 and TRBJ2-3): DGGITQSPKYLFRKEGQNVTLSCEQNLNHDAMYWYRQDPGQGLRLIYYSQIVNDFQKGDIAEGYSVSREKKESFPLTVTSAQKNPTAFYLCATQDTQETQYFGPGTRLTVL.

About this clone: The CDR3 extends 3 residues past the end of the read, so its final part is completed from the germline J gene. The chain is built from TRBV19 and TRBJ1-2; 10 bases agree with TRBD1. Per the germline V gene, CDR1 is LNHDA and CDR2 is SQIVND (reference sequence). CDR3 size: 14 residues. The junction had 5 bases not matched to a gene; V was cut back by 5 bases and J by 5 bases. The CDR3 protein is CASSRDRGLYGYTF. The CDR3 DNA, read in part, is TGTGCCAGTAGTCGGGACAGGGGCCTTTATGGC.